A single sample is the source of the 31 T cell receptor beta chains below, sequenced in a study of blood T cell repertoires in COVID-19. The repertoire was sequenced with immunoSEQ multiplex PCR; TCRdb's copy has only in-frame clones and lacks some. The table has hundreds of thousands of clones, 75% to 85% seen once. Sequencing was done on a sample of peripheral blood. These receptors originate from a human donor in a cohort sampled during active COVID-19.

The chain carries TRBV7-3 and TRBJ2-1; tentatively, D is TRBD1 (6 bases). Germline lookup yields CDR1 SGHTA and CDR2 FQGTGA. Trimming shortened V by 4 bases and J by 8 bases, and 9 bases separated the two germline ends. CDR3 size: 12 residues. CDR3 sequence reads: CASSSRGDEQFF. For the CDR3, the DNA is TGTGCCAGCAGCTCCAGGGGTGATGAGCAGTTCTTC. Together with reference TRBV7-3 and TRBJ2-1, the CDR3 gives the full variable domain: GAGVSQTPSNKVTEKGKYVELRCDPISGHTALYWYRQSLGQGPEFLIYFQGTGAADDSGLPNDRFFAVRPEGSVSTLKIQRTERGDSAVYLCASSSRGDEQFFGPGTRLTVL.

The chain carries TRBV27 and TRBJ1-4; the match to TRBD1 covers 8 bases. This CDR3 has 16 residues. V shed 2 bases and J 7 bases; nucleotides not matched to a gene: 9. Germline CDR1 is MNHEY and CDR2 is SMNVEV (reference sequence). In DNA form, the CDR3 reads TGTGCCAGCAGTTTACAGGGGGCCTTCCCAGGTGAAAAACTGTTTTTT. As protein: CASSLQGAFPGEKLFF. The whole variable domain, filled in from reference TRBV27 and TRBJ1-4, reads EAQVTQNPRYLITVTGKKLTVTCSQNMNHEYMSWYRQDPGLGLRQIYYSMNVEVTDKGDVPEGYKVSRKEKRNFPLILESPSPNQTSLYFCASSLQGAFPGEKLFFGSGTQLSVL.

This clone has just one count. The chain is built from TRBV24-1 and TRBJ2-2, with 9 bases matching TRBD1. J lost 5 bases, V lost 0 bases, and 3 bases had no gene match. Germline loops: CDR1 KGHDR, CDR2 SFDVKD. The CDR3 has 16 residues. The CDR3 spells CATSDLMGQGTGELFF. DNA for the CDR3: TGTGCCACCAGTGATTTGATGGGACAGGGAACCGGGGAGCTGTTTTTT.

This sequence joins TRBV18 and TRBJ1-3; D is unresolved. Germline V gene lookup returns CDR1 KGHSH and CDR2 LQKENI. The CDR3 contains 15 residues. Trimming pared 3 bases from V and 0 bases from J, leaving 9 bases between. The CDR3 spells CASSPATISGNTIYF. CDR3 nucleotides: TGTGCCAGCTCACCGGCCACTATCTCTGGAAACACCATATATTTT.

The chain uses TRBV4-2 and TRBJ2-7, with TRBD2 matching over 10 bases. With V trimmed by 5 bases and J by 6 bases, 7 bases remained unmatched. The CDR3 is 14 amino acids. Germline CDR1 and CDR2: LGHNA and YNFKEQ. CDR3 bases: TGTGCCAGCAGCGTAAGCGGGGGGGGGACCGAGCAGTACTTC. Translated, it gives CASSVSGGGTEQYF.

The V call is TRBV21-1, the J call TRBJ2-2; no DNA check was done on the table's D call, TRBD1. TRBV21-1 is shown as a pseudogene. The CDR3 sequence is 18 residues long. In nucleotides, the CDR3 is TGTGCCAGCAGCCCTTGTACCGACAGGGGGCGCAACACCGGGGAGCTGTTTTTT. It specifies CASSPCTDRGRNTGELFF.

This clone was counted once. The genes are TRBV6-2 or TRBV6-3 and TRBJ2-1; 8 bases agree with TRBD2. There are 17 residues in the CDR3. The V gene's germline CDR1 is MNHEY and CDR2 SVGEGT. The V gene end was trimmed by 0 bases and the J gene end by 0 bases; junction bases not matched to a gene: 4. In nucleotides, the CDR3 is TGTGCCAGCAGTTACTCGAGAACTAGCGGCTCCTACAATGAGCAGTTCTTC. Residues: CASSYSRTSGSYNEQFF.

The chain employs TRBV7-9 and TRBJ1-1; D unresolved. The CDR3 length is 12 residues. Germline lookup yields CDR1 SEHNR and CDR2 FQNEAQ (reference sequence). Trimming pared 6 bases from V and 2 bases from J, leaving 7 bases between. CDR3 sequence (DNA): TGTGCCAGCAGTGACATAAACACTGAAGCTTTCTTT. Translation: CASSDINTEAFF.

The rearrangement joins TRBV9 to TRBJ2-5; 7 bases line up with TRBD2. Trimming cost V 3 bases and J 4 bases; bases outside gene matches: 6. The CDR3 contains 14 residues. CDR1 SGDLS and CDR2 YYNGEE come from the germline V gene. CDR3 nucleotide sequence: TGTGCCAGCAGCGCGGGGAGGGGTCCAGAGACCCAGTACTTC. Amino acid sequence: CASSAGRGPETQYF.

V usage is TRBV6-5 and J usage is TRBJ2-7, with D possibly matching TRBD1 (6 bases). The germline V gene has CDR1 MNHEY and CDR2 SVGAGI. The CDR3 covers 13 residues. V gave up 2 bases and J gave up 5 bases, with 10 bases separating them. As DNA, the CDR3 is TGTGCCAGCAGTTACGGCCACAGGGACGAGCAGTACTTC. Translated, it gives CASSYGHRDEQYF.

This clone was picked up one time. The chain links TRBV30 to TRBJ1-1; perhaps TRBD1 as D (5 bases). Trimming pared 1 base from V and 5 bases from J, leaving 14 bases between. The germline V gene has CDR1 GTSNPN and CDR2 SVGIG (reference sequence). The CDR3 runs to 14 residues. In DNA, the CDR3 is TGTGCCTGGAGTGGGGACTTTGCTGATACTGAAGCTTTCTTT. Protein: CAWSGDFADTEAFF.

CDR3 residues: CASSLEGLTSGGVGTQYF. The CDR3 DNA sequence: TGCGCCAGCAGCTTGGAGGGCTTAACTAGCGGGGGTGTAGGTACGCAGTATTTT. The chain is built from TRBV5-1 and TRBJ2-3; the match to TRBD2 covers 11 bases. The CDR3 runs 18 residues. Germline CDR1 reads SGHRS; CDR2 reads YFSETQ. V dropped 0 bases and J dropped 8; count of bases not matched to a gene: 14.

This sequence joins TRBV24-1 and TRBJ1-2; TRBD1 aligns across 7 bases. This CDR3 is 14 amino acids long. V was clipped by 7 bases and J by 1 base; unmatched bases: 5. Germline values: CDR1 KGHDR, CDR2 SFDVKD. CDR3 protein: CATRPGQNNYGYTF. In DNA, the CDR3 is TGTGCCACCAGACCGGGACAGAATAACTATGGCTACACCTTC.

This chain links TRBV2 with TRBJ2-5; weak D call: TRBD2 (6 bases). The CDR3 covers 15 residues. Germline V CDR1 and CDR2: SNHLY, FYNNEI. Between the trimmed V and J ends, which lost 1 base and 4 bases, there was a span of 13 bases. Here the CDR3 reads CASSEVLASRETQYF. The CDR3 region has the DNA TGTGCCAGCAGTGAAGTTCTAGCGTCGAGAGAGACCCAGTACTTC.

The V gene is TRBV10-3, the J gene TRBJ2-7; perhaps TRBD1 as D (6 bases). Germline V lookup: CDR1 ENHRY, CDR2 SYGVKD. The CDR3 runs to 16 residues. Trimming took off 4 bases at V and 1 base at J, with 17 bases between the two ends. This CDR3 is CAISGYGTRRSYEQYF. In nucleotides, the CDR3 is TGTGCCATCAGTGGGTACGGGACACGTAGATCCTACGAGCAGTACTTC.

CDR3 in amino acids: CASSFAGADTEAFF. The CDR3 coding sequence is TGCGCCAGCAGCTTTGCAGGGGCTGACACTGAAGCTTTCTTT. This chain uses TRBV5-1 with TRBJ1-1, with a weak D call TRBD1 (6 bases). The CDR3 runs 14 residues. The V end lost 2 bases, the J end lost 3 bases, and 11 bases lay between the germline ends. Germline lookup yields CDR1 SGHRS and CDR2 YFSETQ.

The J gene is TRBJ2-2, the V gene TRBV6-2 or TRBV6-3; 14 bases agree with TRBD2. Germline V gene sequence: CDR1 MNHEY, CDR2 SVGEGT. V lost 2 bases, J lost 5 bases, and 7 bases stayed unmatched. The CDR3 consists of 18 residues. CDR3 loop: CASSYPRWTSGGTGELFF. The CDR3 bases are TGTGCCAGCAGTTACCCCCGATGGACTAGCGGGGGGACCGGGGAGCTGTTTTTT.

CDR3 sequence (DNA): TGCGCCAGCAGCCGAACGGGACAGGACTCCTACAATGAGCAGTTCTTC. It encodes CASSRTGQDSYNEQFF. V usage is TRBV5-1 and J usage is TRBJ2-1, with TRBD1 matching 8 bases. Looked up from germline, CDR1 is SGHRS and CDR2 is YFSETQ. J lost 0 bases, V lost 4 bases, and 6 bases had no gene match. The CDR3 sequence is 16 residues long.

The rearrangement links TRBV30 to TRBJ2-3, with 9 bases identical to TRBD2. Germline V gene sequence: CDR1 GTSNPN, CDR2 SVGIG (reference sequence). The junction had 4 bases not matched to a gene; V was cut back by 3 bases and J by 3 bases. This CDR3 is 14 amino acids long. The DNA for the CDR3 is TGTGCCTGGAGAGGACTAGCGCTAACAGATACGCAGTATTTT. It is translated as CAWRGLALTDTQYF. The entire variable domain, with the rest obtained from reference TRBV30 and TRBJ2-3, is as follows: SQTIHQWPATLVQPVGSPLSLECTVEGTSNPNLYWYRQAAGRGLQLLFYSVGIGQISSEVPQNLSASRPQDRQFILSSKKLLLSDSGFYLCAWRGLALTDTQYFGPGTRLTVL.

This sequence joins TRBV2 and TRBJ1-4; the D is unclear. This CDR3 spans 13 amino acids. V lost 6 bases, J lost 11 bases, and 16 bases lay in between. CDR1 and CDR2 (germline): SNHLY, FYNNEI. The DNA for the CDR3 is TGTGCCAGCAGGCCGGTAGCCGGATTTAAACTGTTTTTT. This translates into CASRPVAGFKLFF.

The V and J genes are TRBV3-1 (or the pseudogene TRBV3-2) and TRBJ2-3; 8 nucleotides align to TRBD1. The germline CDR1 and CDR2 sequences are LGHDT and YNNKEL (reference sequence). CDR3 length: 17 amino acids. V dropped 0 bases and J dropped 2; count of bases not matched to a gene: 7. CDR3 protein: CASSQDLGTGVTDTQYF. The CDR3 DNA reads TGTGCCAGCAGCCAAGACCTGGGGACAGGAGTCACAGATACGCAGTATTTT.

J is TRBJ1-2 and V is TRBV12-3 or TRBV12-4, with 7 nucleotides matching TRBD1. CDR3 length: 13 amino acids. V trimming: 4 bases; J trimming: 4 bases; junction bases outside the gene matches: 3. The CDR3: CASSSGGSYGYTF. In DNA form, the CDR3 reads TGTGCCAGCAGTTCAGGGGGTTCCTATGGCTACACCTTC.

The rearrangement joins TRBV19 to TRBJ1-4; TRBD1 might be the D (5 bases). Germline V gene lookup returns CDR1 LNHDA and CDR2 SQIVND (reference sequence). V shed 3 bases and J shed 5 bases, with 16 bases lying between them. This CDR3 spans 16 amino acids. CDR3 sequence (DNA): TGTGCCAGTAGTATCTCGAGCAGGGTGGGGAATGAAAAACTGTTTTTT. Encoded protein: CASSISSRVGNEKLFF.

V is TRBV7-8 and J is TRBJ1-5, with TRBD1 as a possible D gene (6 bases). The V end was cut by 5 bases, the J end by 4 bases, with 15 bases between. This CDR3 comprises 15 residues. The V gene's germline CDR1 is SGHVS and CDR2 FQNEAQ. The CDR3 here is CASSRGQLHNQPQHF. The CDR3, as DNA: TGTGCCAGCAGCCGGGGGCAGTTGCATAATCAGCCCCAGCATTTT.

This clone has only a few counts. The rearrangement joins TRBV10-2 to TRBJ1-2; D not resolved. The CDR3 sequence is 14 residues long. Trimming took off 0 bases at V and 8 bases at J, with 13 bases between the two ends. Germline CDR1 WSHSY, CDR2 SAAADI. The DNA for the CDR3 is TGCGCCAGCAGTGAGTCGAAGTCTGGGAGAGGCTACACCTTC. This encodes CASSESKSGRGYTF.

V is TRBV5-1 and J is TRBJ1-3, with 7 nucleotides matching TRBD1. The V gene end was trimmed by 0 bases and the J gene end by 0 bases; junction bases not matched to a gene: 6. The V gene's germline CDR1 is SGHRS and CDR2 YFSETQ. The CDR3 sequence is 17 residues long. As DNA, the CDR3 is TGCGCCAGCAGCTTGGGAACGACAGGGTTCTCTGGAAACACCATATATTTT. This encodes CASSLGTTGFSGNTIYF.

The chain employs TRBV7-9 and TRBJ1-4, with a weak D call TRBD1 (6 bases). The CDR3 is 17 residues long. Germline CDR1 SEHNR, CDR2 FQNEAQ (reference sequence). V dropped 4 bases and J dropped 8 bases, with 23 bases sitting between them. Here the CDR3 DNA reads TGTGCCAGCAGCTCGTATCCTACGGGACACTATGAGGAAAAACTGTTTTTT. It specifies CASSSYPTGHYEEKLFF.

This clone appeared once. The rearrangement links TRBV3-1 (or the pseudogene TRBV3-2) to TRBJ2-7; 11 bases fit TRBD1. The CDR3 totals 14 residues. The germline CDR1 and CDR2 sequences are LGHDT and YNNKEL (reference sequence). V gave up 3 bases and J gave up 6 bases; unmatched junction bases: 4. CDR3 in amino acids: CASSHGTGGREQYF. The CDR3 bases are TGTGCCAGCAGCCACGGGACAGGGGGTCGCGAGCAGTACTTC.

This clone was picked up a small number of times. V is TRBV10-3 and J is TRBJ1-5; 9 nucleotides agree with TRBD1. With 4 bases clipped from V and 8 bases from J, the junction kept 9 bases outside the gene matches. Germline loops: CDR1 ENHRY, CDR2 SYGVKD. This CDR3 is 15 amino acids long. The CDR3, as DNA: TGTGCCATCAGTGTGCATCGGGACAGGGTTAAGCCCCAGCATTTT. Its translation: CAISVHRDRVKPQHF.

The chain is built from TRBV4-1 and TRBJ1-5; D is unresolved. V lost 6 bases and J 1 base, leaving 16 bases between the germline ends. The CDR3 is 16 amino acids. Per the germline V gene, CDR1 is MGHRA and CDR2 is YSYEKL. CDR3 amino acids: CASRQLFATSNQPQHF. The CDR3 bases are TGCGCCAGCAGACAACTTTTTGCCACAAGCAATCAGCCCCAGCATTTT.

This chain uses TRBV5-6 with TRBJ2-2, with D tentatively TRBD1 (5 bases). Between the trimmed V and J ends, which lost 0 bases and 4 bases, there was a span of 7 bases. Germline CDR1 is SGHDT and CDR2 is YYEEEE. CDR3 length equals 14 residues. CDR3 loop: CASSLAQGTGELFF. CDR3 DNA: TGTGCCAGCAGCTTGGCCCAGGGCACCGGGGAGCTGTTTTTT. The variable domain in full, completed from reference TRBV5-6 and TRBJ2-2, reads DAGVTQSPTHLIKTRGQQVTLRCSPKSGHDTVSWYQQALGQGPQFIFQYYEEEERQRGNFPDRFSGHQFPNYSSELNVNALLLGDSALYLCASSLAQGTGELFFGEGSRLTVL.